The entry below gives a single T cell receptor (beta chain) sequence along with its context. Its antigen is currently unknown. cDNA synthesis used the whole RNA isolate, giving expressed TCRB sequences. Sequencing used immunoSEQ multiplex PCR; TCRdb keeps in-frame clones, though not all of them. Here the sample spans hundreds of thousands of clones, 13% being singletons. This record comes from a study of beta chain features in type 1 diabetes. Study overall: No patient-donor differences in age, gender, total cells or subset yield. Findings and caveats of the study: In all four CD4+ subsets, TCRB CDR3 length was significantly, moderately reduced in type 1 diabetes. VDJ junctions from type 1 diabetes patients carried fewer insertions and larger deletions.

Trimming took off 6 bases at V and 1 base at J, with 6 bases between the two ends. The CDR3 has 12 residues. Germline-derived CDR1 and CDR2 are SEHNR and FQNEAQ (reference sequence). Via the markers CD45RO/CCR7/CD25/CD127/CD95/CD27, stem cell-like memory, regulatory, central memory and naive CD4+ cells were sorted. This sequence was found in a man aged 18 to 29 with type 1 diabetes. Material for sequencing was naive CD4+ T cells from blood. The chain has TRBV7-9 and TRBJ1-2, with D tentatively TRBD1 (5 bases). This CDR3 reads CASSDSNYGYTF. CDR3 DNA: TGTGCCAGCAGTGACAGTAACTATGGCTACACCTTC. Supplemented by reference TRBV7-9 and TRBJ1-2, the full variable domain reads DTGVSQNPRHKITKRGQNVTFRCDPISEHNRLYWYRQTLGQGPEFLTYFQNEAQLEKSRLLSDRFSAERPKGSFSTLEIQRTEQGDSAMYLCASSDSNYGYTFGSGTRLTVV.